Sequencing of this T cell receptor beta chain was carried out in a study of PD-1 blockade in classical Hodgkin lymphoma (dated by TCRdb to the early 2020s). For the wider study: Nivolumab dosing was 3 mg/kg intravenously every 2 weeks, continuing until either disease progression or unacceptable toxicity. The study used TCR beta sequencing and CyTOF to define a peripheral blood immune signature of response to PD-1 blockade in classical Hodgkin lymphoma. Study-wide conclusions, independent of this receptor: A significant rise by C4D1 was seen in CD4+ but not CD8+ TCR diversity (p=0.0027 vs p=0.16), with the rise being most apparent in complete responders (p=0.02). Patients starting nivolumab less than 1 year after ASCT had lower diversity and were excluded from later analyses to avoid confounding by immune reconstitution. The study covered only a single clinical trial cohort, and the causes of the repertoire differences, possibly disease activity or prior therapy, were still not defined. Among trial patients, those achieving complete response had baseline diversity similar to that of newly diagnosed patients, while diversity was significantly lower in partial responders and progressors. Newly diagnosed patients were reported to have lower baseline TCR diversity than healthy donors, and relapsed/refractory patients were reported to have lower baseline TCR diversity still.

This clone was observed a single time. Its antigen is unknown. No base qualities exist here, and no much larger clone lies one base off it. The Qiagen DNeasy kit was used to extract genomic DNA from unsorted PBMCs and from the negatively selected CD4+ and CD8+ fractions. TCR beta CDR3 regions were subjected to amplification by immunoSEQ multiplex PCR with primers that anneal to V and J segments. A synthetic immune receptor repertoire was used to minimize amplification bias, and any remaining bias was removed computationally after sequencing. The published analysis was carried out like this. Custom Python scripts were used to quantify repertoire diversity as the Shannon entropy index. The unsorted, CD4+ and CD8+ repertoires were each analyzed separately, with the exception of combined analyses, where CD4+ and CD8+ sequences were merged in silico. Clonal expansion was defined as a frequency increase of at least 2-fold after treatment compared with C1D1, and clones undetected at baseline were assigned a pseudocount of 0.5. Clones with 0 or 1 copy at C1D1 were classified as singleton clones, and clones with 2 or more copies were classified as non-singleton clones. Clones expanded in unsorted samples were labelled as CD4+, CD8+ or unknown by matching protein sequences in sorted samples from the same patient. Wilcoxon tests on paired samples were used to test changes in diversity from C1D1 to C4D1. The immuneACCESS repertoire file appears here via TCRdb, limited to in-frame rearrangements. These files lack a portion of the clones; in checked studies, under half of the deficit traces to unresolved V genes, and the cause of the others is not known. The DNA was the basis for D and trimming; V, J and clone size are from that table. The sample yields 20,000 to 30,000 clones; roughly three quarters were counted once. The top ten constitute 2.5% to 3.5% of the sample.

The CDR3 has 13 amino acids, counting the end cysteine and phenylalanine. The sequence is cut down to CDR3 DNA, 39 bases in frame from base 1. The germline V gene (reference sequence) yields MNHEY for CDR1 and SMNVEV for CDR2. Trimming removed 5 bases from V and 3 bases from J; the gene matches leave 1 base unexplained. The time point label on this specimen signifies: cycle 1 day 1 (C1D1), immediately before nivolumab initiation. Every trial patient had relapsed after autologous stem cell transplantation, and cohorts A, B and C differed in prior brentuximab vedotin exposure. The trial cohort comprised 60 or so patients with relapsed/refractory classical Hodgkin lymphoma whose best overall responses were complete response, partial response or progressive disease. Single-agent nivolumab was administered to trial patients in the multi-cohort phase II CheckMate 205 trial. An independent review committee assessed best overall response by applying the 2007 International Working Group response criteria. Trial PBMCs were collected immediately before nivolumab initiation (C1D1) and during therapy at cycle 2 day 1 and cycle 4 day 1. Peripheral blood was collected in 8 mL Vacutainer Cell Preparation Tubes, from which PBMCs were isolated by centrifugation and then cryopreserved.

Here the chain combines TRBV27 and TRBJ2-1; TRBD2 lines up with 7 middle nucleotides. The source of this sequence is a human donor with classical Hodgkin lymphoma. The source was peripheral blood mononuclear cells (PBMCs), collected at baseline. The DNA sequence is TGTGCCAGCAGTAGGGACTACTACAATGAGCAGTTCTTC. Its protein product is CASSRDYYNEQFF.